This record concerns one T cell receptor (beta chain) sequence. What it recognizes is unknown. Germline-derived CDR1 and CDR2 are MNHEY and SMNVEV (reference sequence). CDR3 length: 15 residues. V shed 1 base and J 7 bases; nucleotides not matched to a gene: 5. 13 Jbeta primers and 60 Vbeta primers were used for the PCR. Assay: immunoSEQ multiplex PCR; the TCRdb copy retains only in-frame clones and omits some. Here the sample spans about 100,000 clones, 78% being singletons. The source of the sample is a study of cytomegalovirus exposure and HLA in healthy donors. Study at large: Early released data comprised 75 million to 100 million unique TCRs from HLA-typed donors. Findings and caveats of the study: A list of about 180 TCR beta chains associated with cytomegalovirus was given. Confirmation in vitro established that three CMV-associated chains were specific for CMV antigens.

This rearrangement joins TRBV27 to TRBJ1-5; TRBD1 agrees at 9 bases. The sample was PBMCs. The sequence was collected from an older woman in good health and CMV-seronegative. The CDR3 here is CASSLYRGPGQPQHF. DNA for the CDR3: TGTGCCAGCAGTTTATACAGGGGGCCGGGGCAGCCCCAGCATTTT.